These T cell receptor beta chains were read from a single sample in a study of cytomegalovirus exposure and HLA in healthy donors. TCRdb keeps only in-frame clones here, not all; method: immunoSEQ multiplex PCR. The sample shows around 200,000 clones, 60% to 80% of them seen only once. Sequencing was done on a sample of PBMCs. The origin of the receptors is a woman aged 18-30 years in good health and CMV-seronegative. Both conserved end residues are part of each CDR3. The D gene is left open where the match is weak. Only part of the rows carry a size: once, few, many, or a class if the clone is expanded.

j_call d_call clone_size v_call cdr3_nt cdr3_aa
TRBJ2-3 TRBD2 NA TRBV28 TGTGCCAGCAGTTTACCAGGGACTAGCAGAGATACGCAGTATTTT CASSLPGTSRDTQYF
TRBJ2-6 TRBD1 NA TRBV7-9 TGTGCCAGCAGTTTCCCGGGACAGGGGTCCGGGGCCAACGTCCTGACTTTC CASSFPGQGSGANVLTF
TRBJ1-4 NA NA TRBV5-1 TGCGCCAGCCATTCCGGGGGGTCCGACAATGAAAAACTGTTTTTT CASHSGGSDNEKLFF
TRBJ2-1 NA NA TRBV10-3 TGTGCCATCAGTGAGTCAACCGGCAATGAGCAGTTCTTC CAISESTGNEQFF
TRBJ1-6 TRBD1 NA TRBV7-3 TGTGCCAGCAGCGCCCGGACAGGAATAAATTCACCCCTCCACTTT CASSARTGINSPLHF
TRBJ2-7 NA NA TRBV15 TGTGCCACCAGCAGGGCAGGGCCACACTACGAGCAGTACTTC CATSRAGPHYEQYF
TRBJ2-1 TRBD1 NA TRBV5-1 TGCGCCAGCAGCTTTCCAAGGGGACAGGGCGGGTATAACAATGAGCAGTTCTTC CASSFPRGQGGYNNEQFF
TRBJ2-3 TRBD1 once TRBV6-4 TGTGCCAGCAGGGGGGCGGGACAGGGGGGCGCGGGCACAGATACGCAGTATTTT CASRGAGQGGAGTDTQYF
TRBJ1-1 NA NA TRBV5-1 TGCGCCAGCAGCTTGACGGGGGGTGGCACTGAAGCTTTCTTT CASSLTGGGTEAFF
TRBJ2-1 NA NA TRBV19 TGTGCCAGTAGTCCCAGTCGACTAGAGCAGTTCTTC CASSPSRLEQFF
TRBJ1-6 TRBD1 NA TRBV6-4 TGTGCCAGCAGCGTAGGACAGGAAGGAACACCCCTCCACTTT CASSVGQEGTPLHF
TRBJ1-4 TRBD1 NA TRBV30 TGTGCCTGGCAGACCGGGACAGCGGATGAAAAACTGTTTTTT CAWQTGTADEKLFF
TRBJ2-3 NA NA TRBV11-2 TGTGCCAGCAGCTTAGTCGGCCTTCTCGGGGATACGCAGTATTTT CASSLVGLLGDTQYF
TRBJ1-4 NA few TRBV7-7 TGTGCCAGTTCGTCCTCAACTAATGAAAAACTGTTTTTT CASSSSTNEKLFF
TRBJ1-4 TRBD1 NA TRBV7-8 TGTGCCAGCAGCCCCGTTACAGGGGATAATGAAAAACTGTTTTTT CASSPVTGDNEKLFF
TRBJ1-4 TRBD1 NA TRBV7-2 TGTGCCAGCAGACCCGGGACAGCTAATGAAAAACTGTTTTTT CASRPGTANEKLFF
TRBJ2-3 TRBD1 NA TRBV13 TGTGCCAGCAGCTCGGACAGGGGGCGAGGGGGAAGCACAGATACGCAGTATTTT CASSSDRGRGGSTDTQYF
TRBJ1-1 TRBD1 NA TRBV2 TGTGCCAGCACGGACGGGACAGGGGGTTGGACTTTCTTT CASTDGTGGWTFF
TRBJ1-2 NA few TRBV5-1 TGCGCCAGCAGCTTGCGGGACACCGGACATGGCTACACCTTC CASSLRDTGHGYTF
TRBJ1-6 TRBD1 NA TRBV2 TGTGCCAGCAGGGGGACAGGGGGAAGTTCCTATAATTCACCCCTCCACTTT CASRGTGGSSYNSPLHF
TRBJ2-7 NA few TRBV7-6 TGTGCCAGCAGCCAAACGGGGAACCCCTACGAGCAGTACTTC CASSQTGNPYEQYF
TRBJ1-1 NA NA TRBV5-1 TGCGCCAGCAGCTCGGAGGTTGAAGCTTTCTTT CASSSEVEAFF
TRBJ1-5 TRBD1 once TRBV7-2 TGTGCCAGCAGTGGACAGGGTAGCAATCAGCCCCAGCATTTT CASSGQGSNQPQHF
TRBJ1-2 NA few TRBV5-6 TGTGCCAGCAGCTTGGACGCCGAAACAGCCTGGTATGGCTACACCTTC CASSLDAETAWYGYTF
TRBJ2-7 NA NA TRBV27 TGTGCCAGCAGTCAAGGGGGGGTAGGCGAGCAGTACTTC CASSQGGVGEQYF
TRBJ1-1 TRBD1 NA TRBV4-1 TGCGCCAGCAGCCCTGAATGGAGCGACAGGGGGAGGAACACTGAAGCTTTCTTT CASSPEWSDRGRNTEAFF
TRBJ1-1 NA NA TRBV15 TGTGCCACCAGCAGAGATTTCCTCTCTGAAGCTTTCTTT CATSRDFLSEAFF
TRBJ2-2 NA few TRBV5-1 TGCGCCAGCAGCTTGGGCACAAACACCGGGGAGCTGTTTTTT CASSLGTNTGELFF